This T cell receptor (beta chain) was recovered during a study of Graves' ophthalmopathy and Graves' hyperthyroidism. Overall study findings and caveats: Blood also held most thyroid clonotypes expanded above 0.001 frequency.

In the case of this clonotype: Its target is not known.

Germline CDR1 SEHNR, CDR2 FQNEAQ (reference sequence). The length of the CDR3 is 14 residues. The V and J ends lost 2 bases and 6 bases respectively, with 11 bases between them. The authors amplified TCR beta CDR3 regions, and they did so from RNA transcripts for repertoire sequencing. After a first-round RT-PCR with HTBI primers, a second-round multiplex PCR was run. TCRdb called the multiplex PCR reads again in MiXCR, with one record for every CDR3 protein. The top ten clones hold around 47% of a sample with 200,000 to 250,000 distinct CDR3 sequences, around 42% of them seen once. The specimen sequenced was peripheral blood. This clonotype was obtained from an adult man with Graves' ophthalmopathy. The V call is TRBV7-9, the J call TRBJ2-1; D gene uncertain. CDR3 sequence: CASSLNAGPNEQFF. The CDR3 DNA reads TGTGCCAGCAGCTTAAATGCAGGTCCCAATGAGCAGTTCTTC.